This TCR beta chain originates from a study of OX40 agonist ivuxolimab in advanced cancers. The overall study: Dosing consisted of intravenous ivuxolimab at 0.01 to 10 mg/kg every 2 weeks.

Using immunoSEQ multiplex PCR, the repertoire was profiled, and TCRdb retains in-frame clones only, with some absent. This sample has 9,500 to 14,000 clones; 75% to 90% occur once, and the top ten carry 11% to 15%. To note about this clone: Its antigen remains unknown.

General observations from the study: People who partly responded at 0.1-3.0 mg/kg had some of the least clonal expansion seen. Also showing low normalized T-cell clonal expansion were some of the nonresponders.

CDR3 length: 11 residues. The germline V gene has CDR1 MGHRA and CDR2 YSYEKL. V was pared by 4 bases and J by 6 bases, with 7 bases between. The cohort excluded patients with autoimmune disease history or systemic immunosuppression. The rearrangement uses TRBV4-1 and TRBJ2-7; D not resolved. The source material was CD4+ or CD8+ T cells sorted from blood, sampled in a trial of the OX40 agonist ivuxolimab. This receptor was identified in an adult with an advanced solid tumor such as melanoma, head and neck, liver or kidney cancer. CDR3 bases: TGCGCCAGCAGCCGGGGTACCGAGCAGTACTTC. This translates into CASSRGTEQYF.